These T cell receptor beta chains were read from a single sample in a study of cytomegalovirus exposure and HLA in healthy donors. Sequencing was performed with immunoSEQ multiplex PCR; in TCRdb, only in-frame clones are kept and a portion is missing. The table records about 75,000 clones, 85% of them present only once. The sample taken for sequencing was PBMCs. These receptors were taken from a man aged 25-45 years in good health and CMV-seronegative. CDR3s include the opening cysteine and the closing phenylalanine or tryptophan. D genes are given only for firm matches. Rows give clone size only sometimes, using once, few, many, or a class for an expanded clone.

clone_size d_call j_call v_call cdr3_nt cdr3_aa
NA NA TRBJ2-5 TRBV15 TGTGCCACCAGCGGTCTAGAAGAGACCCAGTACTTC CATSGLEETQYF
once TRBD2 TRBJ2-5 TRBV27 TGTGCCAGCAGTTTATCTCCCGGACTAGCGGGAGAGACCCAGTACTTC CASSLSPGLAGETQYF
NA NA TRBJ1-1 TRBV18 TGTGCCAGCTCACCTTTAAGGGCCGGGACAAACACTGAAGCTTTCTTT CASSPLRAGTNTEAFF
NA NA TRBJ1-1 TRBV9 TGTGCCAGCAGCGTAGGGGGGGAGGGCACTGAAGCTTTCTTT CASSVGGEGTEAFF
NA NA TRBJ2-3 TRBV4-1 TGCGCCAGCAGCCAAGAGGCCGCGGCAGGGCTTCTTTATACGCAGTATTTT CASSQEAAAGLLYTQYF
few TRBD1 TRBJ2-1 TRBV9 TGTGCCAGCAGCGTGGACGGGACAGAATACAATGAGCAGTTCTTC CASSVDGTEYNEQFF
few TRBD2 TRBJ2-3 TRBV7-2 TGTGCCAGCAGCTTAGGGAGCGGGGGGGGTCTAAGCACAGATACGCAGTATTTT CASSLGSGGGLSTDTQYF
NA NA TRBJ1-5 TRBV30 TGTGCCTGGAGTGCCCGGCAGGGACAGCCCCAGCATTTT CAWSARQGQPQHF
NA TRBD2 TRBJ2-3 TRBV6-1 TGTGCCAGCAGTGAAAGGCGGGGGGGTGGGGTTCGCACAGATACGCAGTATTTT CASSERRGGGVRTDTQYF
NA NA TRBJ2-4 TRBV14 TGTGCCAGCAGCCAACGAATCGACTCGACCATTCAGTACTTC CASSQRIDSTIQYF
NA NA TRBJ2-1 TRBV5-1 TGCGCCAGCAGCTTGGAACAGGGCCTCTACAATGAGCAGTTCTTC CASSLEQGLYNEQFF
NA TRBD1 TRBJ2-2 TRBV7-3 TGTGCCAGCAGCCGGGACAGGCACACCGGGGAGCTGTTTTTT CASSRDRHTGELFF
NA NA TRBJ2-1 TRBV7-9 TGTGCCAGCAGCTTAGACGTTCGGTCGGAGCAGTTCTTC CASSLDVRSEQFF
NA NA TRBJ1-1 TRBV7-2 TGTGCCAGCAGCTTAGGCCAGGGGAACACTGAAGCTTTCTTT CASSLGQGNTEAFF
NA TRBD1 TRBJ1-1 TRBV5-6 TGTGCCAGCAGCTCGGCGGGGACAGGGGGCGATATGTCCACTGAAGCTTTCTTT CASSSAGTGGDMSTEAFF
NA NA TRBJ1-2 TRBV4-3 TGCGCCAGCAGCCAAGATGGCGCCGGAGAGTCCTATGGCTACACCTTC CASSQDGAGESYGYTF
NA NA TRBJ2-7 TRBV27 TGTGCCAGCAGTCCTCGGACAGAGGGCTCCTACGAGCAGTACTTC CASSPRTEGSYEQYF
NA NA TRBJ1-3 TRBV9 TGTGCCAGCAGCGCACTAGGACTGGCAGTCTCTGGAAACACCATATATTTT CASSALGLAVSGNTIYF
few NA TRBJ1-6 TRBV7-9 TGTGCCAGCAGCCCCCTCGGCTATAATTCACCCCTCCACTTT CASSPLGYNSPLHF
few TRBD2 TRBJ2-2 TRBV2 TGTGCCAGCAGTGATCGACTAGCGGGGGTCGCCGGGGAGCTGTTTTTT CASSDRLAGVAGELFF
many NA TRBJ1-6 TRBV2 TGTGCCAGCGGGCTAAAGGAGGTTAATTCACCCCTCCACTTT CASGLKEVNSPLHF
NA NA TRBJ1-5 TRBV10-3 TGTGCCATCAGTGTTTCTCGCGCGAATAGCAATCAGCCCCAGCATTTT CAISVSRANSNQPQHF
few NA TRBJ1-2 TRBV6-5 TGTGCCAGCAGTTACGGGAGGGGTCTGCCCTATGGCTACACCTTC CASSYGRGLPYGYTF
NA TRBD1 TRBJ1-5 TRBV19 TGTGCCAGTAGTATGTTTGGGACAGGCCTTAACAATCAGCCCCAGCATTTT CASSMFGTGLNNQPQHF
once TRBD1 TRBJ1-4 TRBV9 TGTGCCAGCAGCGAAAGGGGGCTGGGTAATGAAAAACTGTTTTTT CASSERGLGNEKLFF
NA TRBD2 TRBJ2-1 TRBV5-5 TGTGCCAGCAGCTTACGTTTATCTAGCGGGGTCTCGCCGGTGTTCAATGAGCAGTTCTTC CASSLRLSSGVSPVFNEQFF
NA TRBD1 TRBJ2-2 TRBV9 TGTGCCAGCAGCCCAGACAGGGGGCTCACCGGGGAGCTGTTTTTT CASSPDRGLTGELFF
once NA TRBJ1-2 TRBV7-8 TGTGCCAGCAGCATAGCACAACAGGGTGGATATGGCTACACCTTC CASSIAQQGGYGYTF
NA TRBD1 TRBJ1-2 TRBV11-3 TGTGCCAGCAGCTTAACAGGGGCGGAGGGCTACACCTTC CASSLTGAEGYTF
NA NA TRBJ2-3 TRBV19 TGTGCCAGTACCCTAGAGGGACTTCGCACAGATACGCAGTATTTT CASTLEGLRTDTQYF
NA TRBD1 TRBJ2-5 TRBV29-1 TGCAGCGCTACCGGGACAGGGGGCCAAGAGACCCAGTACTTC CSATGTGGQETQYF
NA NA TRBJ1-1 TRBV6-5 TGTGCCAGCAGTTACAAGGGGTTTGACACTGAAGCTTTCTTT CASSYKGFDTEAFF
NA NA TRBJ1-1 TRBV11-3 TGTGCCAGCAGCTTAGATCTCCCCATATCTACTATGAACACTGAAGCTTTCTTT CASSLDLPISTMNTEAFF
NA NA TRBJ1-1 TRBV7-2 TGTGCCAGCAGCATCGGGGTCGTGGCTTTCTTT CASSIGVVAFF
NA NA TRBJ2-1 TRBV7-9 TGTGCCAGCACAAGCAGGGTTTTTGGAAATGAGCAGTTCTTC CASTSRVFGNEQFF
NA NA TRBJ1-2 TRBV7-6 TGTGCCAGCAGCTTAGTACAGGGAACTAACTATGGCTACACCTTC CASSLVQGTNYGYTF
NA TRBD1 TRBJ1-2 TRBV19 TGTGCCAGTAGTATAACTGGACAGGGCACCTATGGCTACACCTTC CASSITGQGTYGYTF
NA NA TRBJ2-2 TRBV4-2 TGTGCCAGCAGCCGAAGCGGGTTCGGGGACGGGGAGCTGTTTTTT CASSRSGFGDGELFF
NA TRBD1 TRBJ1-2 TRBV7-3 TGTGCCAGCAGTTGGGGACAGGGGTTCGGCTACACCTTC CASSWGQGFGYTF
NA NA TRBJ1-1 TRBV5-4 TGTGCCAGCAGCACGGGTGGATGGACTGAAGCTTTCTTT CASSTGGWTEAFF
NA NA TRBJ1-5 TRBV27 TGTGCCACCGCGCGTGTGAGCAATCAGCCCCAGCATTTT CATARVSNQPQHF
NA TRBD2 TRBJ2-7 TRBV27 TGTGCCAGCAGTTTGGGAGGGCTCAACGAGCAGTACTTC CASSLGGLNEQYF
NA NA TRBJ1-2 TRBV5-1 TGCGCCAGCAGCTTGGTAGGGGGTGACTATGGCTACACCTTC CASSLVGGDYGYTF
many NA TRBJ1-2 TRBV4-1 TGCGCCAGCAGCCAACCCTCCCTCAGACAGGCAAATAAACCTAACTATGGCTACACCTTC CASSQPSLRQANKPNYGYTF
few NA TRBJ1-5 TRBV28 TGTGCCAGCAGTTTCGGGGTGAGAAATCAGCCCCAGCATTTT CASSFGVRNQPQHF
NA NA TRBJ1-2 TRBV7-9 TGTGCCAGCAGCCAGATGGGGGGGGCCTATGGCTACACCTTC CASSQMGGAYGYTF
once NA TRBJ1-5 TRBV28 TGTGCCAGCAGTGACTGGGTCTACTACTCCCAGCATTTT CASSDWVYYSQHF
NA NA TRBJ1-5 TRBV30 TGTGCCTGCGGACAGCGCTACAATCAGCCCCAGCATTTT CACGQRYNQPQHF
few TRBD1 TRBJ2-7 TRBV28 TGTGCCAGCAGTTTAGTCGGGACAGGGGACTACGAGCAGTACTTC CASSLVGTGDYEQYF